What follows is one T cell receptor (beta chain) and its context. Its matching antigen is unknown. This record belongs to a study of T cells after yellow fever vaccination. Notes on the study in general: Booster samples showed a return of most primary-vaccination clones (around 96% CD4, roughly 85% CD8). Any FACS-sorted repertoire could hold abundant clonotypes that contaminate it from the bulk population.

5'RACE template switching added a universal primer site and UMIs to TCR cDNA. TCRdb re-derived calls from the 5' RACE reads in MiXCR, one entry per CDR3 protein. The table includes 500,000 to 650,000 distinct CDR3 sequences, around 17% detected once. The CDR3 has 18 residues. Trimming removed 3 bases from V and 3 bases from J, with 18 bases in between. The germline V gene encodes CDR1 SGHVS and CDR2 FQNEAQ. The gene calls are TRBV7-8 and TRBJ1-6, with a weak D call TRBD1 (5 bases). The sequence derives from a man between 18 and 29 years old who received the YFV17D yellow fever vaccine. The source was PBMCs, collected roughly 5 days after the first yellow fever vaccination. CDR3 in DNA: TGTGCCAGCAGCTTTTTGGGGCTTCGGGGATTCTATAATTCACCCCTCCACTTT. Translating gives CASSFLGLRGFYNSPLHF. Full variable domain (missing parts from reference TRBV7-8 and TRBJ1-6): GAGVSQSPRYKVAKRGQDVALRCDPISGHVSLFWYQQALGQGPEFLTYFQNEAQLDKSGLPSDRFFAERPEGSVSTLKIQRTQQEDSAVYLCASSFLGLRGFYNSPLHFGNGTRLTVT.